Below are 15 T cell receptor beta chains sequenced from a single sample in a study of blood T cell repertoires in COVID-19. Assay used: immunoSEQ multiplex PCR; TCRdb lists only in-frame clones, some missing. Among roughly 68,000 clones listed, 80% to 90% were seen once. The source material was PBMCs or T cells enriched from blood (not recorded which). The receptors come from a woman aged 40 to 49 with acute COVID-19.

The genes are TRBV7-6 and TRBJ2-2; 8 positions agree with TRBD1. CDR3 length: 15 residues. V gave up 5 bases and J gave up 5 bases; unmatched junction bases: 7. Germline CDR1 reads SGHVS; CDR2 reads FNYEAQ. The CDR3 bases are TGTGCCAGCAGCCCCGGACAGGGAGATACCGGGGAGCTGTTTTTT. This translates into CASSPGQGDTGELFF.

DNA for the CDR3: TGCGCCAGCAGCTCCCGTGAGGACAAAAGTTCACCCCTCCACTTT. This sequence encodes CASSSREDKSSPLHF. V gene TRBV5-1 combines with J gene TRBJ1-6; a weak D match, TRBD1 (5 bases). The CDR3 runs to 15 residues. With 3 bases removed from V and 9 bases from J, the gap between germline ends came to 16 bases. Germline-derived CDR1 and CDR2 are SGHRS and YFSETQ.

This clone was counted a few times. In DNA form, the CDR3 reads TGTGCCAGCAGTTTAGCAGGGTCCTATGGCTACACCTTC. Its protein product is CASSLAGSYGYTF. The chain couples TRBV28 to TRBJ1-2; possible D gene TRBD1, 5 bases. This CDR3 has 13 amino acids. V dropped 2 bases and J dropped 4 bases, with 8 bases sitting between them. Germline V CDR1 and CDR2: MDHEN, SYDVKM.

This sequence joins TRBV7-9 and TRBJ2-7, with a weak D call TRBD2 (6 bases). CDR3 length equals 13 residues. The germline V and J ends were trimmed by 4 bases and 2 bases, with 9 bases remaining between them. Germline loops: CDR1 SEHNR, CDR2 FQNEAQ (reference sequence). This chain's CDR3 is CASSSTGAYEQYF. The CDR3 nucleotides are TGTGCCAGCAGCTCAACGGGGGCCTACGAGCAGTACTTC.

This clone has a single count. The gene calls are TRBV5-4 and TRBJ2-1; 8 bases align to TRBD2. The CDR3 sequence is 15 residues long. Trimming cost V 0 bases and J 2 bases; bases outside gene matches: 1. Germline CDR1 and CDR2: SGHNT and YYREEE (reference sequence). DNA of the CDR3: TGTGCCAGCAGCTTGGTGCGGGGGGCCTACAATGAGCAGTTCTTC. It encodes CASSLVRGAYNEQFF.

The J gene is TRBJ2-2, the V gene TRBV27; 7 bases match TRBD1. V lost 6 bases, J lost 6 bases, and 7 bases stayed unmatched. The CDR3 totals 14 residues. Germline CDR1 MNHEY, CDR2 SMNVEV (reference sequence). DNA of the CDR3: TGTGCCAGCAGACTGGACAGGACTCCCGGGGAGCTGTTTTTT. This sequence encodes CASRLDRTPGELFF.

The chain has TRBV11-2 and TRBJ1-1; 8 nucleotides agree with TRBD1. From germline, CDR1 is SGHAT and CDR2 FQNNGV. The CDR3 is 17 residues long. V shed 1 base, J shed 4 bases, and the junction held 11 bases outside the gene matches. CDR3 protein: CASSLGRQGREGTEAFF. The CDR3 nucleotides read TGTGCCAGCAGCTTAGGCCGACAGGGGCGGGAGGGCACTGAAGCTTTCTTT.

This sequence joins TRBV18 and TRBJ1-2; TRBD1 matches at 7 bases. V lost 4 bases to trimming and J lost 5 bases; unmatched junction nucleotides: 7. The CDR3 totals 14 residues. The germline V gene has CDR1 KGHSH and CDR2 LQKENI. The CDR3: CASSLSGTVYGYTF. In DNA form, the CDR3 reads TGTGCCAGCTCACTTTCCGGGACAGTATATGGCTACACCTTC.

The V call is TRBV19, the J call TRBJ1-4; TRBD1 is a possible D gene (5 bases). This CDR3 is built from 15 residues. V shed 3 bases and J shed 6 bases, with 14 bases lying between them. The germline CDR1 and CDR2 sequences are LNHDA and SQIVND (reference sequence). CDR3 sequence (DNA): TGTGCCAGTAGTATCCCCGGGACTGGCCATGAAAAACTGTTTTTT. This encodes CASSIPGTGHEKLFF.

The V call is TRBV27, the J call TRBJ1-2; D may be TRBD1 (5 bases). CDR3 size: 12 residues. Germline loops: CDR1 MNHEY, CDR2 SMNVEV (reference sequence). V was trimmed by 8 bases and J by 1 base, leaving 8 bases between them. The CDR3 DNA reads TGTGCCAGCGGAGGGGTTAACTATGGCTACACCTTC. Its protein is CASGGVNYGYTF.

The rearrangement links TRBV2 to TRBJ2-7, with a possible D match to TRBD1 (5 bases). Germline lookup yields CDR1 SNHLY and CDR2 FYNNEI. The CDR3 is made up of 15 amino acids. With 4 bases removed from V and 6 bases from J, the gap between germline ends came to 19 bases. Here the CDR3 reads CASSVWGHTGSEQYV. DNA of the CDR3: TGTGCCAGCAGTGTGTGGGGCCATACTGGTAGCGAGCAGTACGTC.

There are a few counts of this clone. The chain combines TRBV10-3 with TRBJ2-7; TRBD1 is a possible D gene (6 bases). The CDR3 contains 14 residues. The germline gives CDR1 ENHRY, CDR2 SYGVKD. The V and J ends lost 6 bases and 2 bases respectively, with 14 bases between them. CDR3 nucleotide sequence: TGTGCCATCAGAAAACAGGGAGTAACCTACGAGCAGTACTTC. Amino acid sequence: CAIRKQGVTYEQYF.

This clone has more than one count but fewer than ten. In the same sample, other DNA sequences code for this CDR3. This chain joins TRBV9 and TRBJ1-3; unclear D gene. The V end lost 1 base, the J end lost 0 bases, and 5 bases lay between the germline ends. Germline CDR1 reads SGDLS; CDR2 reads YYNGEE. The CDR3 is made up of 14 amino acids. The CDR3 sequence is CASSVRDSGNTIYF. The CDR3 DNA reads as TGTGCCAGCAGCGTACGGGACTCTGGAAACACCATATATTTT.

The rearrangement joins TRBV5-4 to TRBJ2-7; 9 bases are a match to TRBD2. CDR3 length equals 14 residues. J gave up 2 bases and V 4 bases, and 4 bases lay outside the gene matches. Germline values: CDR1 SGHNT, CDR2 YYREEE (reference sequence). The CDR3 DNA reads as TGTGCCAGCAGCCCGACTAGCGGAACCTACGAGCAGTACTTC. Protein: CASSPTSGTYEQYF.

The chain recombines TRBV2 with TRBJ1-1; no clear D gene. V lost 3 bases, J lost 7 bases, and 12 bases lay in between. Per the germline V gene, CDR1 is SNHLY and CDR2 is FYNNEI. This CDR3 comprises 13 residues. CDR3 loop: CASSDFVPDEAFF. DNA for the CDR3: TGTGCCAGCAGTGACTTCGTGCCAGATGAAGCTTTCTTT.